This T cell receptor beta chain originates from a study of technical replicates of blood from a few donors. Trimming took 3 bases from V and 1 from J, leaving 20 bases between them. The CDR3 totals 18 residues. The V gene's germline CDR1 is LGHNA and CDR2 YSLEER. Libraries were prepared by immunoSEQ multiplex PCR; TCRdb keeps only in-frame clonotypes and omits some of them. The repertoire has 45,000 to 60,000 clones, over 85% of them found once; the top ten carry about 2.9%. The sequenced material came from PBMCs. V and J are TRBV4-3 and TRBJ2-3; D might be TRBD2 (6 bases). This receptor was taken from a human donor in good health. Some clones in this sample may be carry-over from other donors' samples. CDR3 protein: CASSQTRDFTLGTDTQYF. DNA of the CDR3: TGCGCCAGCAGCCAGACCAGGGACTTTACACTTGGCACAGATACGCAGTATTTT.